The 9 T cell receptor beta chains below were found in one sample sequenced in a study of T cells after yellow fever vaccination. TCRdb processed the 5' RACE reads anew with MiXCR; each CDR3 protein has one entry. The data show roughly 400,000 distinct CDR3 sequences, around a sixth seen once. This specimen consisted of PBMCs, obtained before the yellow fever booster vaccination. The origin of the receptors is a man aged 18 to 30 who received the YFV17D yellow fever vaccine.

This clonotype was counted between two and nine times. The chain uses TRBV28 and TRBJ2-7; the match to TRBD1 covers 10 bases. V trimming: 5 bases; J trimming: 3 bases; junction bases outside the gene matches: 10. The V gene's germline CDR1 is MDHEN and CDR2 SYDVKM. There are 16 residues in the CDR3. The CDR3 DNA sequence: TGTGCCAGCAGTGCGACAGGGGGCAGATCTTACTACGAGCAGTACGTC. It encodes CASSATGGRSYYEQYV.

This clonotype was seen more than once but under ten times. V and J are TRBV4-1 and TRBJ2-1; 10 bases agree with TRBD2. V was clipped by 1 base and J by 8 bases; unmatched bases: 8. In germline, CDR1 is MGHRA, CDR2 YSYEKL. This CDR3 has 16 residues. The CDR3: CASSQVRVAGGDEQFF. As DNA, the CDR3 is TGCGCCAGCAGCCAAGTAAGGGTAGCGGGGGGCGATGAGCAGTTCTTC.

This chain links TRBV20-1 with TRBJ2-7, with D perhaps matching TRBD1 or TRBD2 (5 bases each). Per germline, CDR1 DFQATT and CDR2 SNEGSKA (reference sequence). The CDR3 length is 13 residues. CDR3 residues: CRESQRGLREQYV. The CDR3 DNA reads as TGCAGAGAAAGCCAACGGGGCCTGAGGGAGCAGTACGTC.

V and J are TRBV4-3 and TRBJ2-7, with TRBD1 matching 9 bases. Per germline, CDR1 LGHNA and CDR2 YSLEER. The CDR3 contains 16 residues. V lost 0 bases and J lost 7; bases outside the gene matches: 10. CDR3 DNA: TGCGCCAGCAGCCAAGATCTCCGGACAGGGGTCGGGGAGCAGTACTTC. This codes for CASSQDLRTGVGEQYF.

This clonotype came up a few times. This chain connects TRBV12-3 or TRBV12-4 to TRBJ1-4; D remains unclear. V shed 1 base and J shed 4 bases, with 10 bases lying between them. CDR3 length equals 15 residues. The CDR3 loop reads CASSLVAVNNEKLFF. The DNA of the CDR3 is TGTGCCAGCAGTTTAGTAGCGGTTAATAATGAAAAACTGTTTTTT.

This clonotype showed up just a few times. This chain connects TRBV29-1 to TRBJ1-5, with D possibly being TRBD1 (5 bases). Trimming shortened V by 1 base and J by 6 bases, and 10 bases separated the two germline ends. Germline values: CDR1 SQVTM, CDR2 ANQGSEA. This CDR3 spans 13 amino acids. CDR3: CSVEGRAGQPQHF. CDR3 nucleotide sequence: TGCAGCGTTGAAGGCAGGGCAGGTCAGCCCCAGCATTTT.

On this clonotype itself: The junction and the germline gene differ at one end; a read error may be behind it. This chain links TRBV24-1 with TRBJ1-5; D remains unclear. CDR3 length equals 13 residues. The germline V gene has CDR1 KGHDR and CDR2 SFDVKD. CDR3 nucleotides: TGTGCCACCGGTGAGCAGGGCAATCAGCCCCAGCATTTT. Its translation: CATGEQGNQPQHF.

This chain uses TRBV27 with TRBJ2-7; TRBD1 matches at 11 bases. Germline lookup yields CDR1 MNHEY and CDR2 SMNVEV (reference sequence). The CDR3 runs 12 residues. J gave up 5 bases and V 6 bases, and 0 bases lay outside the gene matches. This chain's CDR3 is CASRGQGDEQYV. The CDR3 DNA reads as TGTGCCAGCAGGGGACAGGGGGACGAGCAGTACGTC.

V is TRBV18 and J is TRBJ1-2, with D hard to call. The germline V gene has CDR1 KGHSH and CDR2 LQKENI. Between the trimmed V and J ends, which lost 3 bases and 4 bases, there was a span of 12 bases. The CDR3 is made up of 14 amino acids. CDR3 coding DNA: TGTGCCAGCTCACCCGAGGGTGCAGCCTATGGCTACACCTTC. Protein: CASSPEGAAYGYTF.